The 21 T cell receptor beta chains below were found in one sample sequenced in a study of blood T cell repertoires in COVID-19. Sequencing was performed with immunoSEQ multiplex PCR; in TCRdb, only in-frame clones are kept and a portion is missing. The top ten clones hold approximately 24% of a sample with 27,000 or so clones, around nine tenths of them seen once. The sample was peripheral blood. The source is a human donor in a cohort sampled during active COVID-19.

The rearrangement joins TRBV30 to TRBJ2-2; D not certain. The CDR3 runs to 13 residues. The germline V gene encodes CDR1 GTSNPN and CDR2 SVGIG (reference sequence). V was trimmed by 1 base and J by 2 bases, leaving 5 bases between them. CDR3 DNA: TGTGCCTGGAGTGCAGTCAACACCGGGGAGCTGTTTTTT. Amino acid sequence: CAWSAVNTGELFF.

J is TRBJ2-7 and V is TRBV25-1; perhaps TRBD1 as D (6 bases). Germline values: CDR1 MGHDK, CDR2 SYGVNS. Trimming pared 4 bases from V and 6 bases from J, leaving 16 bases between. The CDR3 length is 14 residues. DNA of the CDR3: TGTGCCAGCAGTGGTCCCGGACAGCCTTCCGAGCAGTACTTC. Translating it yields CASSGPGQPSEQYF.

This chain connects TRBV4-2 to TRBJ1-4, with D possibly TRBD1 on 6 matching bases. This CDR3 is built from 17 residues. The germline V gene has CDR1 LGHNA and CDR2 YNFKEQ. V lost 0 bases and J 3 bases, leaving 14 bases between the germline ends. In DNA form, the CDR3 reads TGTGCCAGCAGCCAAGAACGGAAGGACAGCCCTAATGAAAAACTGTTTTTT. Its translation: CASSQERKDSPNEKLFF.

This clone was counted a few times. This chain links TRBV19 with TRBJ2-5; TRBD2 agrees at 9 bases. CDR1 and CDR2 (germline): LNHDA, SQIVND (reference sequence). V was clipped by 3 bases and J by 2 bases; unmatched bases: 7. CDR3 length equals 16 residues. The CDR3 sequence is CASSMRIAGVQETQYF. As DNA, the CDR3 is TGTGCCAGTAGTATGCGGATAGCGGGGGTTCAAGAGACCCAGTACTTC.

The V gene is TRBV5-1, the J gene TRBJ2-5, with no clear D. Germline CDR1 is SGHRS and CDR2 is YFSETQ. This CDR3 is 12 amino acids long. Between the trimmed V and J ends, which lost 5 bases and 2 bases, there was a span of 7 bases. The CDR3 loop reads CASRSRQETQYF. As DNA, the CDR3 is TGCGCCAGCAGGAGTAGACAAGAGACCCAGTACTTC.

The chain uses TRBV10-2 and TRBJ1-1, with 8 bases aligning to TRBD1. V was clipped by 5 bases and J by 1 base; unmatched bases: 9. CDR3 length equals 16 residues. The germline V gene has CDR1 WSHSY and CDR2 SAAADI. This CDR3 reads CASSRPPTGANTEAFF. CDR3 DNA sequence: TGCGCCAGCAGTCGACCCCCGACAGGGGCGAACACTGAAGCTTTCTTT.

The CDR3, as DNA: TGCGCCAGCAGCTCGTCGCTCCTAGCGGGGGTCCTCAGCTCCTACAATGAGCAGTTCTTC. This translates into CASSSSLLAGVLSSYNEQFF. The chain joins TRBV5-1 to TRBJ2-1, with TRBD2 identical over 10 bases. The CDR3 extends over 20 amino acids. After removal of 3 bases from V and 0 bases from J, the junction contained 15 bases not matched to a gene. Per the germline V gene, CDR1 is SGHRS and CDR2 is YFSETQ.

The chain combines TRBV27 with TRBJ1-6; 8 bases are a match to TRBD1. This CDR3 is built from 18 residues. After removal of 2 bases from V and 0 bases from J, the junction contained 6 bases not matched to a gene. Germline V gene lookup returns CDR1 MNHEY and CDR2 SMNVEV (reference sequence). The CDR3 loop is CASSLRQGASSYNSPLHF. In DNA form, the CDR3 reads TGTGCCAGCAGTTTAAGGCAGGGGGCTAGCTCCTATAATTCACCCCTCCACTTT.

The genes are TRBV29-1 and TRBJ1-1; D gene uncertain. The CDR3 is 11 amino acids. Trimming took off 4 bases at V and 11 bases at J, with 14 bases between the two ends. Germline V gene lookup returns CDR1 SQVTM and CDR2 ANQGSEA. CDR3 in amino acids: CSVGLGGRAFF. The CDR3 DNA reads TGCAGCGTTGGACTCGGCGGTCGCGCTTTCTTT.

The chain joins TRBV7-3 to TRBJ2-7, with D tentatively TRBD2 (5 bases). The CDR3 is made up of 14 amino acids. V shed 4 bases and J shed 1 base, with 11 bases lying between them. In germline, CDR1 is SGHTA, CDR2 FQGTGA. The CDR3 protein is CASSYPTISYEQYF. CDR3 sequence (DNA): TGTGCCAGCAGCTACCCGACTATATCCTACGAGCAGTACTTC.

The chain is built from TRBV29-1 and TRBJ1-2; 8 nucleotides line up with TRBD1. CDR3 length: 14 residues. J gave up 8 bases and V 4 bases, and 12 bases lay outside the gene matches. Germline lookup yields CDR1 SQVTM and CDR2 ANQGSEA. This CDR3 reads CSVAYRGKLGGYTF. In DNA, the CDR3 is TGCAGCGTTGCCTACAGGGGGAAACTTGGAGGCTACACCTTC.

The chain carries TRBV14 and TRBJ2-5; D possibly corresponds to TRBD1 (6 bases). The CDR3 covers 15 residues. CDR1 and CDR2 from the germline V gene are SGHDN and FVKESK. V shed 1 base and J shed 4 bases, with 13 bases lying between them. The CDR3 loop is CASSQVAFRGETQYF. DNA of the CDR3: TGTGCCAGCAGCCAAGTGGCATTCAGGGGAGAGACCCAGTACTTC.

The J gene is TRBJ2-5, the V gene TRBV7-2; 11 bases map to TRBD2. The junction had 9 bases not matched to a gene; V was cut back by 3 bases and J by 9 bases. CDR3 length: 15 amino acids. Looked up from germline, CDR1 is SGHTA and CDR2 is FQGNSA. CDR3 sequence: CASSFGTSGPWAQYF. The CDR3 region has the DNA TGTGCCAGCAGCTTCGGGACTAGCGGCCCGTGGGCCCAGTACTTC.

The chain combines TRBV19 with TRBJ1-5, with 10 bases that match TRBD1. Germline V CDR1 and CDR2: LNHDA, SQIVND (reference sequence). CDR3 length: 13 amino acids. Trimming at V came to 5 bases and at J to 6 bases, leaving 1 base not matched to a gene. The CDR3 protein is CASSGTGVQPQHF. Here the CDR3 DNA reads TGTGCCAGTAGTGGGACAGGGGTTCAGCCCCAGCATTTT.

The gene calls are TRBV11-2 and TRBJ1-1, with a weak D call TRBD1 (6 bases). The V end was cut by 5 bases, the J end by 5 bases, with 15 bases between. The CDR3 extends over 14 amino acids. CDR1 is SGHAT and CDR2 is FQNNGV in the germline V gene. The CDR3 DNA sequence: TGTGCCAGCAGCATCGGCGGGGGCGGGACTGAAGCTTTCTTT. The encoded protein is CASSIGGGGTEAFF.

V gene TRBV7-9 combines with J gene TRBJ1-2; D is unclear. The ends were cut back, 5 bases at V and 8 bases at J, with 9 bases in the middle. The V gene's germline CDR1 is SEHNR and CDR2 FQNEAQ (reference sequence). This CDR3 is 11 amino acids long. CDR3: CASSRNNGYTF. The CDR3 coding sequence is TGTGCCAGCAGCCGTAACAACGGCTACACCTTC. Using reference TRBV7-9 and TRBJ1-2 for the parts outside the CDR3, the full variable domain is DTGVSQNPRHKITKRGQNVTFRCDPISEHNRLYWYRQTLGQGPEFLTYFQNEAQLEKSRLLSDRFSAERPKGSFSTLEIQRTEQGDSAMYLCASSRNNGYTFGSGTRLTVV.

The chain carries TRBV18 and TRBJ2-3; tentative D call: TRBD2 (6 bases). Trimming pared 6 bases from V and 5 bases from J, leaving 12 bases between. The CDR3 has 13 amino acids. Germline CDR1 reads KGHSH; CDR2 reads LQKENI. DNA for the CDR3: TGTGCCAGCTCTCCGGGACTCCGAGATACGCAGTATTTT. Its translation is CASSPGLRDTQYF.

CDR3 sequence reads: CASSPRQGNNEQFF. Written as DNA, the CDR3 is TGCGCCAGCAGCCCGCGGCAGGGGAATAATGAGCAGTTCTTC. The rearrangement uses TRBV5-1 and TRBJ2-1; weak D call: TRBD1 (6 bases). The CDR3 consists of 14 residues. Germline assignment: CDR1 SGHRS and CDR2 YFSETQ. Trimming stripped 4 bases from V and 7 bases from J, with 15 bases between.

This rearrangement joins TRBV19 to TRBJ1-6, with unresolved D. Germline CDR1 reads LNHDA; CDR2 reads SQIVND (reference sequence). The CDR3 is 14 residues long. V was clipped by 7 bases and J by 9 bases, with 16 bases between them. As DNA, the CDR3 is TGTGCCAGTAATGGCGGGGTACTCGGTTCACCCCTCCACTTT. It encodes CASNGGVLGSPLHF.

The chain recombines TRBV9 with TRBJ2-1; TRBD2 aligns across 9 bases. The length of the CDR3 is 15 residues. In germline, CDR1 is SGDLS, CDR2 YYNGEE. J lost 7 bases, V lost 4 bases, and 9 bases had no gene match. This CDR3 is CASSPRGGANNEQFF. CDR3 nucleotides: TGTGCCAGCAGCCCTCGCGGGGGGGCAAATAATGAGCAGTTCTTC.

The chain couples TRBV7-3 to TRBJ2-3; 10 bases agree with TRBD2. Trimming at V came to 6 bases and at J to 2 bases, leaving 5 bases not matched to a gene. The V gene's germline CDR1 is SGHTA and CDR2 FQGTGA. The CDR3 has 15 residues. The CDR3 reads CASSQSGGVTDTQYF. CDR3 bases: TGTGCCAGCAGTCAAAGCGGGGGGGTCACAGATACGCAGTATTTT.